Given below is one T cell receptor beta chain in context. Antigen specificity is unknown. The data were obtained in a study of T cell repertoires in cytomegalovirus infection. The CDR3 covers 13 residues. The V end lost 10 bases, the J end lost 5 bases, and 14 bases lay between the germline ends. Germline V gene data show CDR1 as ENHRY and CDR2 as SYGVKD. TCRdb redid the calling of the reads with MiXCR, one entry per CDR3 protein. This sample has hundreds of thousands of distinct CDR3 sequences, with approximately 46% found just once. The chain uses TRBV10-3 and TRBJ2-2, with D perhaps TRBD2 (6 bases). This receptor was taken from a human donor in good health (CMV status not recorded). Some clones in this sample may be carry-over from other donors' samples. The sample here was cultured PBMCs, taken from culture after CMV antigen stimulation. This CDR3 is CATGAGRTGELFF. In DNA form, the CDR3 reads TGTGCCACCGGGGCAGGGAGGACCGGGGAGCTGTTTTTT.